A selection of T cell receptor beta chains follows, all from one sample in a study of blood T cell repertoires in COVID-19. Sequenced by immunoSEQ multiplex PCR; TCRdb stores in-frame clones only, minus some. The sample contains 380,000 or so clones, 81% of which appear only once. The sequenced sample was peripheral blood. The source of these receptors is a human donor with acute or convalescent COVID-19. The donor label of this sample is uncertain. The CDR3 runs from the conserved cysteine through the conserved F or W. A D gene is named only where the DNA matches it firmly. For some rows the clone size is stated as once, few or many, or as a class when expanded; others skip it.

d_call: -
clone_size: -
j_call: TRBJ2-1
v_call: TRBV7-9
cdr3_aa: CASTQVLAPNEQFF
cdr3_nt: TGTGCCAGCACCCAGGTCCTGGCGCCCAATGAGCAGTTCTTC

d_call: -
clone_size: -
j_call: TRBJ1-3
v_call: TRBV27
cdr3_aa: CASSLKPLTATTSGNTIYF
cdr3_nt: TGTGCCAGCAGTTTAAAACCCTTGACAGCTACGACCTCTGGAAACACCATATATTTT

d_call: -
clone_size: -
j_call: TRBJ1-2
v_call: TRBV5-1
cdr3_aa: CASSSGPPRGGYTF
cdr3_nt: TGCGCCAGCAGCTCCGGACCGCCCCGGGGTGGCTACACCTTC

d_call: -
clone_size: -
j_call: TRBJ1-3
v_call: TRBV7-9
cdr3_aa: CASSFTGISGNTIYF
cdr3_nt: TGTGCCAGCAGTTTTACAGGGATCTCTGGAAACACCATATATTTT

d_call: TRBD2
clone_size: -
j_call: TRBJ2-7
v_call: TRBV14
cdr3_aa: CASSQGLAGYEQYF
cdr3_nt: TGTGCCAGCAGCCAAGGCCTAGCGGGCTACGAGCAGTACTTC

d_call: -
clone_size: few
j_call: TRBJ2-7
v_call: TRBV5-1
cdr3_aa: CASSYLGTLSREEQYF
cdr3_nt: TGCGCCAGCAGCTACTTGGGGACCCTCAGCCGGGAGGAGCAGTACTTC

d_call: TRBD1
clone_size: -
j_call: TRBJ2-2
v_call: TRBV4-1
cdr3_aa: CASSQEAPDRAIYTGELFF
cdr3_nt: TGCGCCAGCAGCCAAGAAGCCCCGGACAGGGCAATCTACACCGGGGAGCTGTTTTTT

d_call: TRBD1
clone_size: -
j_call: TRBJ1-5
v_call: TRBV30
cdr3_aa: CAWSGDRGLGYSNQPQHF
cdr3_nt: TGTGCCTGGAGCGGGGACAGGGGGCTAGGTTATAGCAATCAGCCCCAGCATTTT

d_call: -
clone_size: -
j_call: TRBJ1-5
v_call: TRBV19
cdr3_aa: CASRSGGAQPQHF
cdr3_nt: TGTGCCAGTAGGTCCGGGGGGGCTCAGCCCCAGCATTTT

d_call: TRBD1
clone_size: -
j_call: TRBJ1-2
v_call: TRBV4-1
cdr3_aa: CASSQEMGQKYGYTF
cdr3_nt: TGCGCCAGCAGCCAAGAGATGGGACAGAAATATGGCTACACCTTC

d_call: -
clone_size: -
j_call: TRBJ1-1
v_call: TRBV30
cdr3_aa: CAWTTGGWHTEAFF
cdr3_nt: TGTGCCTGGACCACCGGGGGGTGGCACACTGAAGCTTTCTTT

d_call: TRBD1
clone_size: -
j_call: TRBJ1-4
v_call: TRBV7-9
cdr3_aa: CASSVRQGANEKLFF
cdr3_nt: TGTGCCAGCAGCGTCCGACAGGGGGCGAATGAAAAACTGTTTTTT

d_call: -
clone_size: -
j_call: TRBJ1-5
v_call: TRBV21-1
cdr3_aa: CASTHPGRKGGF
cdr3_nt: TGTGCCAGCACCCACCCGGGCCGAAAAGGGGGTTTT

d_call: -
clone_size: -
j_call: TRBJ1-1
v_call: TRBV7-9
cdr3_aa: CASSPRTDWNTEAFF
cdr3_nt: TGTGCCAGCAGCCCTCGGACAGACTGGAACACTGAAGCTTTCTTT

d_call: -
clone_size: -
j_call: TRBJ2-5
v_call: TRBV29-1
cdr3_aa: CSVAAELTLPQYF
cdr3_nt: TGCAGCGTTGCCGCCGAGCTTACCTTACCCCAGTACTTC

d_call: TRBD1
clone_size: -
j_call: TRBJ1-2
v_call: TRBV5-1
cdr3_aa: CASSSRQGNGNYGYTF
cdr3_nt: TGCGCCAGCAGCTCCCGACAGGGGAATGGTAACTATGGCTACACCTTC

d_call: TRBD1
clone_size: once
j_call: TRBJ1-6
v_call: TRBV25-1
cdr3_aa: CASSDPGTGPGPLHF
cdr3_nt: TGTGCCAGCAGTGACCCTGGGACAGGGCCGGGTCCCCTCCACTTT

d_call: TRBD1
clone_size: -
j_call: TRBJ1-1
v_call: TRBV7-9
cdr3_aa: CASSSGTGNTEAFF
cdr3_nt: TGTGCCAGCAGCTCCGGGACAGGAAACACTGAAGCTTTCTTT

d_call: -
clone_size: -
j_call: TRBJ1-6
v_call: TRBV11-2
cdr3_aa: CASRPAGGDNGSPLHF
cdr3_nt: TGTGCCAGCAGACCAGCCGGGGGAGACAATGGGTCACCCCTCCACTTT

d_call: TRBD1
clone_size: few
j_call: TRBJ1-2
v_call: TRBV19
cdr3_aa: CASSDPGTVYGYTF
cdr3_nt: TGTGCCAGTAGTGATCCCGGGACAGTATATGGCTACACCTTC

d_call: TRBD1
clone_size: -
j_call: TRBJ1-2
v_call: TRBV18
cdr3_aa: CASSPDRANYGYTF
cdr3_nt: TGTGCCAGCTCGCCAGACAGGGCTAACTATGGCTACACCTTC

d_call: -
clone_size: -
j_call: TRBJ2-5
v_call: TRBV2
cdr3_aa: CASSRAGQETQYF
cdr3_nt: TGTGCCAGCTCGAGGGCGGGACAAGAGACCCAGTACTTC

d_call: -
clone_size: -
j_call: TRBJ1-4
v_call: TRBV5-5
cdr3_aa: CASSLEGYNEKLFF
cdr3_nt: TGTGCCAGCAGCTTGGAGGGGTATAATGAAAAACTGTTTTTT

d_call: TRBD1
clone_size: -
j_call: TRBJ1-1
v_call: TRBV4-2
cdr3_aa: CASSQGSGGISEAFF
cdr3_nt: TGTGCCAGCAGCCAAGGGTCAGGGGGCATCTCTGAAGCTTTCTTT

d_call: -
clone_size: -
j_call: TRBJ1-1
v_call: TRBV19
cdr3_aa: CASSITQNTEAFF
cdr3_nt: TGTGCCAGTAGTATTACACAGAACACTGAAGCTTTCTTT

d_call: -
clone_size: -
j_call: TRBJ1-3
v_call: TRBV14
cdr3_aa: CASSQDRGYGNTIYF
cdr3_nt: TGTGCCAGCAGCCAAGATAGGGGATATGGAAACACCATATATTTT

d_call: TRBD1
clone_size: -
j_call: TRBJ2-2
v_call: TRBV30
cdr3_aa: CAWDRPGQGTTGELFF
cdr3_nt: TGTGCCTGGGACCGCCCGGGACAGGGGACCACCGGGGAGCTGTTTTTT

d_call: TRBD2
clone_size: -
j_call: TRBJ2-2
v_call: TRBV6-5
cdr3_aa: CASSYVAGGIGELFF
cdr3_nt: TGTGCCAGCAGTTACGTGGCGGGAGGAATCGGGGAGCTGTTTTTT

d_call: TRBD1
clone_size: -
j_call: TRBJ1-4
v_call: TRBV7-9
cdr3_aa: CASSLGRGLNEKLFF
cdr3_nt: TGTGCCAGCAGCTTAGGCAGGGGGCTTAATGAAAAACTGTTTTTT

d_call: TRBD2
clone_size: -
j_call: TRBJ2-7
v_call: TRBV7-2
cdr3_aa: CASSAHSGGASGEQYF
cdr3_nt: TGTGCCAGCAGCGCCCATAGCGGGGGGGCCTCGGGCGAGCAGTACTTC

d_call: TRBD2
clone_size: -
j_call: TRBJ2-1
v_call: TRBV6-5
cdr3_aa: CASSYEGTSFNEQFF
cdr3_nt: TGTGCCAGCAGTTACGAGGGGACTAGTTTCAATGAGCAGTTCTTC

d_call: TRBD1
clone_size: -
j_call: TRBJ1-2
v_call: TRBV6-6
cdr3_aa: CASAGGTGGHRHGYTF
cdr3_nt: TGTGCCAGCGCGGGGGGGACAGGGGGCCACCGGCATGGCTACACCTTC

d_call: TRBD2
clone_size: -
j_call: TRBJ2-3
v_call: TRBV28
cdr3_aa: CASSSHYWGRAADTQYF
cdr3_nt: TGTGCCAGCAGTTCCCACTATTGGGGGAGGGCCGCGGATACGCAGTATTTT

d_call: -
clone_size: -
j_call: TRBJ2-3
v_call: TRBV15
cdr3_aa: CATSRGLTDTQYF
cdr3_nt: TGTGCCACCAGCAGAGGTCTCACAGATACGCAGTATTTT

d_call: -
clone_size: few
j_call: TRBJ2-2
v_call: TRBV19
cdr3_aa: CASSIVREGGGELFF
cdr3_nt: TGTGCCAGTAGTATAGTGAGAGAAGGAGGCGGGGAGCTGTTTTTT

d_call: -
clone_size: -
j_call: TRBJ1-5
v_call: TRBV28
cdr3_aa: CASSFYSQPQHF
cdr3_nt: TGTGCCAGCAGTTTTTACAGCCAGCCCCAGCATTTT

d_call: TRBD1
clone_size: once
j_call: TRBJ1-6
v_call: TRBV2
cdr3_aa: CASRVVVQGASPLHF
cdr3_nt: TGTGCCAGCAGGGTCGTAGTACAGGGGGCTTCACCCCTCCACTTT

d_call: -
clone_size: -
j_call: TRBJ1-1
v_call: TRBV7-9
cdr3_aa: CASSLEGDIRGILAFF
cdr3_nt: TGTGCCAGCAGCTTAGAAGGAGACATTAGGGGAATTTTGGCTTTCTTT

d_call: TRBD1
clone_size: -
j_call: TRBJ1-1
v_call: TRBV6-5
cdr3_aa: CASSLPDREWTEAFF
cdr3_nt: TGTGCCAGCAGTTTGCCGGACAGGGAATGGACTGAAGCTTTCTTT

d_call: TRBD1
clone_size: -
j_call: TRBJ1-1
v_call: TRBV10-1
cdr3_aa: CASRETGGNTEAFF
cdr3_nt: TGCGCCAGCAGAGAGACAGGGGGGAACACTGAAGCTTTCTTT

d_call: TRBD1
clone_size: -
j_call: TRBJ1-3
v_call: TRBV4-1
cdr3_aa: CASSPGTGTSGNTIYF
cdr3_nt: TGCGCCAGCAGCCCCGGGACAGGGACCTCTGGAAACACCATATATTTT

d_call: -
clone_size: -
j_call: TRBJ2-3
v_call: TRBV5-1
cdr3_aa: CASSSDRPTDTQYF
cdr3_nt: TGCGCCAGCAGCTCGGACAGACCCACAGATACGCAGTATTTT

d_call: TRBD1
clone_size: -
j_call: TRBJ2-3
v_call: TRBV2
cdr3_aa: CASSARQGIDTQYF
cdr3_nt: TGTGCCAGCAGTGCTCGACAGGGAATAGATACGCAGTATTTT

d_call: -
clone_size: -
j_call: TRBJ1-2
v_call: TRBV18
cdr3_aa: CASSPGRGYGYTF
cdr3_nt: TGTGCCAGCTCACCAGGGAGGGGCTATGGCTACACCTTC

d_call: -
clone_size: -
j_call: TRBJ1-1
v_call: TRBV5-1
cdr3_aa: CASSLVPGTLNTEAFF
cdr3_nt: TGCGCCAGCAGCTTGGTTCCAGGGACATTGAACACTGAAGCTTTCTTT

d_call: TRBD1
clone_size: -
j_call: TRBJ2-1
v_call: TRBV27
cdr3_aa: CASSLPTPGGREQFF
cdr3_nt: TGTGCCAGCAGTTTGCCTACCCCAGGGGGCCGGGAGCAGTTCTTC

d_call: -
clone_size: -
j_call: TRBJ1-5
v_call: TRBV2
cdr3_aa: CASSPDTQATQPQHF
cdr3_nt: TGTGCCAGCAGTCCAGACACTCAGGCGACTCAGCCCCAGCATTTT

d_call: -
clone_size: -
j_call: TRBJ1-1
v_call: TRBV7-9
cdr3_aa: CASSLLGGMNTEAFF
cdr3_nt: TGTGCCAGCAGCTTATTGGGAGGAATGAACACTGAAGCTTTCTTT

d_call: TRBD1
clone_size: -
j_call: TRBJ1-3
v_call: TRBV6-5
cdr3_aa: CASRRQGSGNTIYF
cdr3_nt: TGTGCCAGCAGGCGACAGGGTTCTGGAAACACCATATATTTT

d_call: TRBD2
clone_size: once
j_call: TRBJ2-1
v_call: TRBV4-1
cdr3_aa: CASSRGELAGNDEQFF
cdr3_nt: TGCGCCAGCAGCCGAGGGGAGCTAGCGGGGAACGATGAGCAGTTCTTC

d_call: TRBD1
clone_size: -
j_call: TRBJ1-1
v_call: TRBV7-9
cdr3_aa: CASSRGTGGLDYAFF
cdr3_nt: TGTGCCAGCAGCCGCGGGACAGGGGGTTTGGATTATGCTTTCTTT

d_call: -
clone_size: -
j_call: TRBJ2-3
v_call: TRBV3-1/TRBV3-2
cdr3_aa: CASEGVLDTQYF
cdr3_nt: TGTGCCAGCGAGGGGGTTCTAGATACGCAGTATTTT